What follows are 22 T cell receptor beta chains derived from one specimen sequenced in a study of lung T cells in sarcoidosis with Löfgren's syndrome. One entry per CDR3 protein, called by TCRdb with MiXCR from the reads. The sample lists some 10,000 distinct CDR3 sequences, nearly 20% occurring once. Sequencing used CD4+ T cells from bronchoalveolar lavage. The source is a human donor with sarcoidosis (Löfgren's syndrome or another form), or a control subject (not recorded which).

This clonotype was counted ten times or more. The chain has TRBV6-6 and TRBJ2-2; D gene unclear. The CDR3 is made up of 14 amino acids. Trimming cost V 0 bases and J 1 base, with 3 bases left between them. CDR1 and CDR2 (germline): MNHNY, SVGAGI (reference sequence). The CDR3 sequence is CASSYSRNTGELFF. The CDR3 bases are TGTGCCAGCAGTTACTCGCGGAACACCGGGGAGCTGTTTTTT.

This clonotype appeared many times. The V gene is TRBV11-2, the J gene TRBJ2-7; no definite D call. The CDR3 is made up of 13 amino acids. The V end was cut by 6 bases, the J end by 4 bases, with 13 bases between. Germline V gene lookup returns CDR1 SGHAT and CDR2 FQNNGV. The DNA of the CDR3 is TGTGCCAGCAGTGTCCTTAATGGATACGAGCAGTACTTC. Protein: CASSVLNGYEQYF.

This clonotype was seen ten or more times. The CDR3 DNA reads as TGCGCCAGCAGCCAAGACTGGGGACTAGCGGGGAGGGCAGATACGCAGTATTTT. This sequence encodes CASSQDWGLAGRADTQYF. The chain combines TRBV4-3 with TRBJ2-3; 13 bases are shared with TRBD2. After removal of 0 bases from V and 4 bases from J, the junction contained 7 bases not matched to a gene. The CDR3 consists of 18 residues. Germline V gene sequence: CDR1 LGHNA, CDR2 YSLEER.

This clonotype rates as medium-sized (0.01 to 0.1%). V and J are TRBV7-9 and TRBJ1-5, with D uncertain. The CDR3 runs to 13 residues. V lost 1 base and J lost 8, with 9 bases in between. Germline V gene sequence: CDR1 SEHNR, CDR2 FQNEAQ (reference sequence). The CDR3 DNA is TGTGCCAGCAGCTTAGGGAGGACGGAGCCCCAGCATTTT. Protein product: CASSLGRTEPQHF.

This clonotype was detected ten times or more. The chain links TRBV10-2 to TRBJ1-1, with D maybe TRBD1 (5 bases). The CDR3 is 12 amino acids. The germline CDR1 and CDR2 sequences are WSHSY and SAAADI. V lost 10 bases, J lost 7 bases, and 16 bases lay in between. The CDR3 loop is CATGGTAGEAFF. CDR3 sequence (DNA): TGCGCCACCGGGGGGACCGCGGGTGAAGCTTTCTTT.

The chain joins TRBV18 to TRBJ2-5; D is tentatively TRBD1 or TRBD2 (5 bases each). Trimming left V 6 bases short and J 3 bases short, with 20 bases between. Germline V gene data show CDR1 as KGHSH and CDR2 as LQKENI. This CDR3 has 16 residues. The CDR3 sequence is CASSPRSGLGEETQYF. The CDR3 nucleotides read TGTGCCAGCTCGCCGCGGTCGGGATTAGGGGAAGAGACCCAGTACTTC.

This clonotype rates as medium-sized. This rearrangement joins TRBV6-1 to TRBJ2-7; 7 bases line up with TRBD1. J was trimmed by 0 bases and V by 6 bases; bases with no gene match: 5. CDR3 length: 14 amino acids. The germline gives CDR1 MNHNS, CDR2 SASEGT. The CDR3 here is CASSPDRVSYEQYF. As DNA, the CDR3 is TGTGCCAGCAGCCCCGACAGGGTCTCCTACGAGCAGTACTTC.

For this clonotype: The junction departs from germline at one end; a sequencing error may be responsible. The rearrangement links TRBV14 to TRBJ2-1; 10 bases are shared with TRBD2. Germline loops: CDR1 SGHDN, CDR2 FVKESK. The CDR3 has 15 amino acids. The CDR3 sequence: CASSQGTSVYNEQLF. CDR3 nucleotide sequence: TGTGCCAGCAGCCAGGGGACTAGCGTGTACAATGAGCAGCTCTTC.

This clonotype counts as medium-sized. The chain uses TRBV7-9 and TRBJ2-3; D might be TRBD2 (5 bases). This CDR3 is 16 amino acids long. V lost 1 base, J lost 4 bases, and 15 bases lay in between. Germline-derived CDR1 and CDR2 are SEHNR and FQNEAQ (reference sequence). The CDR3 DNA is TGTGCCAGCAGCTTAGATAGGACTCTTATCCCAGATACGCAGTATTTT. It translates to CASSLDRTLIPDTQYF. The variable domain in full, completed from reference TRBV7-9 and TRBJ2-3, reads DTGVSQNPRHKITKRGQNVTFRCDPISEHNRLYWYRQTLGQGPEFLTYFQNEAQLEKSRLLSDRFSAERPKGSFSTLEIQRTEQGDSAMYLCASSLDRTLIPDTQYFGPGTRLTVL.

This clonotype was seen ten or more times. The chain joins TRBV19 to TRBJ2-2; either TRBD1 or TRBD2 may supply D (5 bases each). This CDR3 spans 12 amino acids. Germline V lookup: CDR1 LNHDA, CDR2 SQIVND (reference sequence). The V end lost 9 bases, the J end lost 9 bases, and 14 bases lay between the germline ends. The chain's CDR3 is CARRRDERELFF. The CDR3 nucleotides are TGTGCCAGAAGAAGGGACGAGCGGGAGCTGTTTTTT.

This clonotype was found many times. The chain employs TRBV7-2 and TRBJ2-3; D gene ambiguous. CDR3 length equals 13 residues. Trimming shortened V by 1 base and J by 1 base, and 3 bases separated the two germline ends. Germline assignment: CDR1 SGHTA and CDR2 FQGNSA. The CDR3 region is CASSLGGTDTQYF. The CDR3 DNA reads TGTGCCAGCAGCTTAGGCGGCACAGATACGCAGTATTTT. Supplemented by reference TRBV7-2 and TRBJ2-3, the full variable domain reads GAGVSQSPSNKVTEKGKDVELRCDPISGHTALYWYRQSLGQGLEFLIYFQGNSAPDKSGLPSDRFSAERTGGSVSTLTIQRTQQEDSAVYLCASSLGGTDTQYFGPGTRLTVL.

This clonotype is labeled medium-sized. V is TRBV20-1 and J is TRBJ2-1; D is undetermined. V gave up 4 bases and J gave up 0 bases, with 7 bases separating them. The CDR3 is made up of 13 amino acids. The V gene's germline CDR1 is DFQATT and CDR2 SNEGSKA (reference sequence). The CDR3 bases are TGCAGTGCTAACGGTTTCTCCTACAATGAGCAGTTCTTC. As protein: CSANGFSYNEQFF.

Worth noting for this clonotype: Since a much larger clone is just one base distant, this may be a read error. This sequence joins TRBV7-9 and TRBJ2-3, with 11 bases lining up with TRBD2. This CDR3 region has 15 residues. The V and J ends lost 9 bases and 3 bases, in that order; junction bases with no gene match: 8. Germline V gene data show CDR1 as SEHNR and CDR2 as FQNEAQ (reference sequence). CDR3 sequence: CARSRLAGRTDTQYF. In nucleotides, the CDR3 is TGTGCCAGAAGCAGACTAGCGGGGAGGACAGATACGCAGTATTTT.

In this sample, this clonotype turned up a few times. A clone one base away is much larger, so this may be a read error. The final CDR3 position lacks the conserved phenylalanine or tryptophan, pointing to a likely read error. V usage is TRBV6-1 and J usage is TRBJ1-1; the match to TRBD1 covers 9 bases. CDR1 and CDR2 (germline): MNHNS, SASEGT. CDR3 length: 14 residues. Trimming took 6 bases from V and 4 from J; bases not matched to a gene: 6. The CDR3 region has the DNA TGTGCCAGCAGGTCCGGGACAGGGAGCACTGAAGCTTTCCTT. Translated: CASRSGTGSTEAFL.

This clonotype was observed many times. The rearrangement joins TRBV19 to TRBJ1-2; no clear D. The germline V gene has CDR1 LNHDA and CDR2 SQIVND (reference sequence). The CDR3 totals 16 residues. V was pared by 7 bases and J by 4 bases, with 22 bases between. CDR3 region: CASTPVVGPAPYGYTF. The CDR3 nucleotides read TGTGCCAGTACGCCAGTTGTAGGCCCTGCCCCCTATGGCTACACCTTC. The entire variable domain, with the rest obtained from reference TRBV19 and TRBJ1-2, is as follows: DGGITQSPKYLFRKEGQNVTLSCEQNLNHDAMYWYRQDPGQGLRLIYYSQIVNDFQKGDIAEGYSVSREKKESFPLTVTSAQKNPTAFYLCASTPVVGPAPYGYTFGSGTRLTVV.

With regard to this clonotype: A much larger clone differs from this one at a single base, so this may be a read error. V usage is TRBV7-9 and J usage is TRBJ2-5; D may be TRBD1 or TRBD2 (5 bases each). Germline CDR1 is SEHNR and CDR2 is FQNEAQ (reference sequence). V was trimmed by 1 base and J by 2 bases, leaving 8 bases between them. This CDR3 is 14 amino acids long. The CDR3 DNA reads TGTGCCAGCAGCTTAGTGGGACCGCAAGAGACCCAGTACTTC. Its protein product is CASSLVGPQETQYF.

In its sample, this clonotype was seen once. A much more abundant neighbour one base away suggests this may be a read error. The CDR3 region is CASSQDRRGSEAFF. The CDR3 nucleotides read TGTGCCAGCAGCCAAGACCGGAGGGGGTCTGAAGCTTTCTTT. The chain combines TRBV14 with TRBJ1-1; weak D call: TRBD1 (6 bases). In germline, CDR1 is SGHDN, CDR2 FVKESK. The CDR3 covers 14 residues. Trimming stripped 0 bases from V and 6 bases from J, with 11 bases between.

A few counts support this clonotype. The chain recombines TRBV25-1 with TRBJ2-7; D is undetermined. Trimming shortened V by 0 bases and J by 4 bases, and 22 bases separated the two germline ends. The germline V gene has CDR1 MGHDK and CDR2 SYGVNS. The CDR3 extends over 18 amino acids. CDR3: CASSEYGSRGSHGYEQYF. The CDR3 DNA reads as TGTGCCAGCAGTGAATACGGGTCTCGAGGCAGTCATGGGTACGAGCAGTACTTC.

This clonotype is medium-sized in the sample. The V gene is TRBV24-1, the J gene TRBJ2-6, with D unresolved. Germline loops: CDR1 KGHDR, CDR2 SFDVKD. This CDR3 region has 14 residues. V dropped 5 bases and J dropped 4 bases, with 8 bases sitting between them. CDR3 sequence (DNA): TGTGCCACCAGTGTAGGGTCCGGGGCCAACGTCCTGACTTTC. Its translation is CATSVGSGANVLTF.

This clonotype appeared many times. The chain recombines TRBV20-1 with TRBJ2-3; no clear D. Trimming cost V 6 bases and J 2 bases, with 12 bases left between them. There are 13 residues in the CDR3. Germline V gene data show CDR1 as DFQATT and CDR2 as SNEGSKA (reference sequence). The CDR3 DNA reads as TGCAGTGCAGAGGCAGGACCCACAGATACGCAGTATTTT. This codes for CSAEAGPTDTQYF.

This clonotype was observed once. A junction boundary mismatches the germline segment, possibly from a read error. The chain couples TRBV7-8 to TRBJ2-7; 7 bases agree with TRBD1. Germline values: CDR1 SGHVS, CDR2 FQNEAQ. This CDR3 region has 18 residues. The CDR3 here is CASGLLRGGDPSAYEQHF. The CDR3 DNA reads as TGTGCCAGCGGCTTATTGCGAGGGGGCGATCCCTCGGCCTACGAGCAGCACTTC.

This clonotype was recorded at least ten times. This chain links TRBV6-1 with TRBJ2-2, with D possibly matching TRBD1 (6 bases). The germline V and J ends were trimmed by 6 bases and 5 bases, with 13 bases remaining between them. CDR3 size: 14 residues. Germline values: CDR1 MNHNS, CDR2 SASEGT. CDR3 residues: CASRRQRGTGELFF. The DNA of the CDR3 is TGTGCCAGCAGAAGACAGAGGGGGACCGGGGAGCTGTTTTTT.